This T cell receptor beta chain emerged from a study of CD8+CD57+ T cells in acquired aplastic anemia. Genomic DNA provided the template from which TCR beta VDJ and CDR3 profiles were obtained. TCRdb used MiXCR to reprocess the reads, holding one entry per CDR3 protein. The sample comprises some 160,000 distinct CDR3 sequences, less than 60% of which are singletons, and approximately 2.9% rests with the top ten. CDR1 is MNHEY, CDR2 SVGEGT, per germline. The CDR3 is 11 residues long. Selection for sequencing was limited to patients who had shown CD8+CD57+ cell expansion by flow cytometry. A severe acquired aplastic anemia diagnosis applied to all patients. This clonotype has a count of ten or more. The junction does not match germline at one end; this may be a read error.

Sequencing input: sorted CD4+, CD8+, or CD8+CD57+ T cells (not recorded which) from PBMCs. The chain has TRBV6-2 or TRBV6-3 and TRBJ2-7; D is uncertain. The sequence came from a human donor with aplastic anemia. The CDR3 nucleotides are TGTGCCAGCAGTGACACCTCGCTCAGGAACTTC. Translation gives CASSDTSLRNF.